The clone carrying this TCR beta chain was seen only once. Living in roughly 23 US areas, the participants were between 18 and 89 years of age. Those designated as exposed participants met a COVID-19 case within 2 weeks before study entry. The sample originates from a study of blood T cell repertoires in COVID-19. The authors' processing: Amplifying reference gene primers gave estimates of nucleated cell counts. TCRdb keeps only in-frame clones here, not all; method: immunoSEQ multiplex PCR. V and J calls plus clone size are reproduced from that table; the DNA served to infer D and trimming. Of 250,000 or so clones in the sample, over 70% are singletons; the top ten hold about 4%. The sequencing input was PBMCs or T cells enriched from blood (not recorded which). This clonotype was sampled from a woman aged 25 to 39 who had been exposed to COVID-19.

DNA of the CDR3: TGTGCCAGCAGCCAAGCGGGTGGAGTCTACAATGAGCAGTTCTTC. As protein: CASSQAGGVYNEQFF. V gene TRBV14 combines with J gene TRBJ2-1; unclear D gene. Trimming left V 1 base short and J 3 bases short, with 10 bases between. The CDR3 is 15 residues long. The V gene's germline CDR1 is SGHDN and CDR2 FVKESK.